Sequencing of this TCR beta chain was carried out in a study of glioma-infiltrating T cells after dendritic cell vaccination. The time point here: after dendritic cell vaccination, including at tumor progression/relapse. The PCR used 60 V beta and 13 J beta primers. Measured with immunoSEQ multiplex PCR; TCRdb has only the in-frame clones, and not every one. Of 50,000 to 75,000 clones listed, about 83% are singletons. J lost 7 bases, V lost 5 bases, and 10 bases had no gene match. The CDR3 runs to 15 residues. Per germline, CDR1 SGHNT and CDR2 YENEEA. The V call is TRBV11-3, the J call TRBJ2-7, with 11 bases lining up with TRBD1. The source is a human donor with glioblastoma. The sample was blood, taken after dendritic cell vaccination. The CDR3 bases are TGTGCCAGCAGCCGTCAAGGACAGGGGGCGGGGGAGCAGTACTTC. Its protein is CASSRQGQGAGEQYF.